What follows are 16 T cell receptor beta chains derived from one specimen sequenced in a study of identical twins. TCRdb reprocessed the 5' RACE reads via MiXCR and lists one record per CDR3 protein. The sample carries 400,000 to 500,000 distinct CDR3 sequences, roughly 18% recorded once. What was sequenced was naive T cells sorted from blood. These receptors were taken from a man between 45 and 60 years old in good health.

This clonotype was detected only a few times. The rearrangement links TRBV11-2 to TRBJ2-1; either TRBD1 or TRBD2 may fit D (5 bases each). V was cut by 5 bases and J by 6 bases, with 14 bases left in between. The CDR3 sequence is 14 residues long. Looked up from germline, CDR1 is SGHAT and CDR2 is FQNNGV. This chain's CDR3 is CASSPGTITNEQFF. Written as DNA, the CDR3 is TGTGCCAGCAGCCCAGGGACCATAACCAATGAGCAGTTCTTC.

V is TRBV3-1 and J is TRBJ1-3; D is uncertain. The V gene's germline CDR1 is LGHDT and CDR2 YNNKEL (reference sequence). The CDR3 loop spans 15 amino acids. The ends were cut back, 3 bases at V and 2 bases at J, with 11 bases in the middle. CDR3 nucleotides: TGTGCCAGCAGCCAGGATGAGGGAACTGGAAACACCATATATTTT. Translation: CASSQDEGTGNTIYF.

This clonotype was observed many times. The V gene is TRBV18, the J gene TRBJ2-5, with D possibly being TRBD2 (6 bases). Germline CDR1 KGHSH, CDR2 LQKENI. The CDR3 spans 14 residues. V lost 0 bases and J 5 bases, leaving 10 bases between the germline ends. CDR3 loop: CASSPPEEGETQYF. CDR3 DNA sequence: TGTGCCAGCTCACCACCGGAGGAGGGGGAGACCCAGTACTTC. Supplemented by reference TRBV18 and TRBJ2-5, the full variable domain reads NAGVMQNPRHLVRRRGQEARLRCSPMKGHSHVYWYRQLPEEGLKFMVYLQKENIIDESGMPKERFSAEFPKEGPSILRIQQVVRGDSAAYFCASSPPEEGETQYFGPGTRLLVL.

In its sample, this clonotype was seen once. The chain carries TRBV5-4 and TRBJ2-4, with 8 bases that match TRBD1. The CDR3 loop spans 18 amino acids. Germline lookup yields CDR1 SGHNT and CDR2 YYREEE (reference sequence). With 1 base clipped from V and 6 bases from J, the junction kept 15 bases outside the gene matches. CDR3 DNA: TGTGCCAGCAGCTTGAGCCCGTCACAGGGGGTGAATCGAAACATTCAGTACTTC. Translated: CASSLSPSQGVNRNIQYF.

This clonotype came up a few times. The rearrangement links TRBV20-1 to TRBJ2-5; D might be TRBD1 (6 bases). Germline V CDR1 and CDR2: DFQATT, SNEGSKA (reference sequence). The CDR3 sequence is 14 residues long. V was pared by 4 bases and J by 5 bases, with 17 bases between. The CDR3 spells CSAIDTGRGETQYF. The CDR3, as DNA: TGCAGTGCTATAGACACAGGGAGAGGCGAGACCCAGTACTTC.

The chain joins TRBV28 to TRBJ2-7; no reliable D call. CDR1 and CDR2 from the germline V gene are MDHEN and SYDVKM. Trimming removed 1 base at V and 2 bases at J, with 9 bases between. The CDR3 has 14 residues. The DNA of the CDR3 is TGTGCCAGCAGTTTATCTTTGGGTACCTACGAGCAGTACTTC. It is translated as CASSLSLGTYEQYF.

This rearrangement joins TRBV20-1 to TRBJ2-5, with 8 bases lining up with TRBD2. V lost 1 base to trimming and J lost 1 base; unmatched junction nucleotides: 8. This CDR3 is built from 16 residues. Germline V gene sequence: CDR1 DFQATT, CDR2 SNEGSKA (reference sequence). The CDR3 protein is CSARVLGGGFQETQYF. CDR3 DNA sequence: TGCAGTGCTAGAGTGTTGGGCGGGGGGTTCCAAGAGACCCAGTACTTC.

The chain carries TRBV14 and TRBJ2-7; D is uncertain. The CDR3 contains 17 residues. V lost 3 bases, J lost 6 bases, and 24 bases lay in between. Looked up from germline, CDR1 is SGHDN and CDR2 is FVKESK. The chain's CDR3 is CASSHRVVAKLRVEQYF. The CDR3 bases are TGTGCCAGCAGCCACCGTGTCGTTGCCAAACTTAGGGTCGAGCAGTACTTC.

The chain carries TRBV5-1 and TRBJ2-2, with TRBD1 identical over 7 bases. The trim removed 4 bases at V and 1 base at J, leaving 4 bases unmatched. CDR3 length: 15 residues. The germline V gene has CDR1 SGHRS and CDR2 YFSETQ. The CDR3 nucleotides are TGCGCCAGCAGCACCCGACAGGGGAACACCGGGGAGCTGTTTTTT. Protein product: CASSTRQGNTGELFF.

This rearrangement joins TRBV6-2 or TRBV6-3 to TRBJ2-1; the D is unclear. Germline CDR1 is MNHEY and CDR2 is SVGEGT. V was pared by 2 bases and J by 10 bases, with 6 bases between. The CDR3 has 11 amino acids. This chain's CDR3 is CASSYVREQFF. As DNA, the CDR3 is TGTGCCAGCAGTTACGTGCGGGAGCAGTTCTTC.

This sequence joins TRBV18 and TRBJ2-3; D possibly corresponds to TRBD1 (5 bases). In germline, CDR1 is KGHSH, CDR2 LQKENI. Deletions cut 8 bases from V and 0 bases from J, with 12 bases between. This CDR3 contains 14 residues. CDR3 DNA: TGTGCCAGCACGCAGACAGACAGCACAGATACGCAGTATTTT. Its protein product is CASTQTDSTDTQYF. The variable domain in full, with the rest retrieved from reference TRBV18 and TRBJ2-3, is NAGVMQNPRHLVRRRGQEARLRCSPMKGHSHVYWYRQLPEEGLKFMVYLQKENIIDESGMPKERFSAEFPKEGPSILRIQQVVRGDSAAYFCASTQTDSTDTQYFGPGTRLTVL.

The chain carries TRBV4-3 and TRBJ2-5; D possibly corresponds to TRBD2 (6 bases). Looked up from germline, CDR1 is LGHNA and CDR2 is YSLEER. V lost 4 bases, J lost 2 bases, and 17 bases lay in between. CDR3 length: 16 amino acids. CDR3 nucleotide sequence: TGCGCCAGCAGCCGCGGTAGCGGACATAGACAAGAGACCCAGTACTTC. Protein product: CASSRGSGHRQETQYF.

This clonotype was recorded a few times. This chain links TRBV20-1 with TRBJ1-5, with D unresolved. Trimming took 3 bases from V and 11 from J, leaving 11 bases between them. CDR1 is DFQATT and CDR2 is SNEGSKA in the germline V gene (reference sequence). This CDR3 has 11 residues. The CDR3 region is CSASPGPTQHF. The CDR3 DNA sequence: TGCAGTGCTAGTCCGGGCCCGACCCAGCATTTT.

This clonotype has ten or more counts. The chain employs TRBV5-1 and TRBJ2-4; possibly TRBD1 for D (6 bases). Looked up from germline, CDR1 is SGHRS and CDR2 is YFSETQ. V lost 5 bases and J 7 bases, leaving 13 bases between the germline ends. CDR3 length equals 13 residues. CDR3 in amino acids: CASSRDTHNIQYF. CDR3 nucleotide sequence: TGCGCCAGCAGTCGGGACACCCACAACATTCAGTACTTC.

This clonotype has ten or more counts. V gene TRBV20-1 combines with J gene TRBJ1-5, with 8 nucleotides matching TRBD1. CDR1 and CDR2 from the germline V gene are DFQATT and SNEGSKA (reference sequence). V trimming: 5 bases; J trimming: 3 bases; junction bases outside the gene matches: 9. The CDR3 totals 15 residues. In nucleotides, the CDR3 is TGCAGTGCTTCTTGGGGGACAGGACCCAATCAGCCCCAGCATTTT. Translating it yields CSASWGTGPNQPQHF.

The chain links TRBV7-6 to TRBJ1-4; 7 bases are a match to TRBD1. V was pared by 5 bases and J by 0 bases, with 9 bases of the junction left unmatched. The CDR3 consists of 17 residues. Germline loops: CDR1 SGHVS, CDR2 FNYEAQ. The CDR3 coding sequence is TGTGCCAGCAGCCGACAGGGTTTAAGCTCAACTAATGAAAAACTGTTTTTT. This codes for CASSRQGLSSTNEKLFF.